The source of this T cell receptor beta chain is a study of blood T cell repertoires in COVID-19 (dated by TCRdb to about 2020). General notes on the study: Collaborator samples came from the United States, Italy and Spain and covered acute and convalescent phases of COVID-19. The dataset comprised deeply sampled blood TCRbeta repertoires from subjects exposed to, actively infected with, or recovered from COVID-19. The repertoires were made available in a free public database intended to serve as a resource for research on the immune response to SARS-CoV-2. The material from the prospective study consisted of cDNA or gDNA derived from T cells, B-cell-depleted T cells, or PBMCs. A de-identified subject ID, COVID-19 status, age in years and sex were almost always included in the sample metadata. Samples came from the ongoing ImmuneRACE study (first 160 participants) plus 1,254 subjects from 6 global collaborators. Where HLA class I and class II types were available, the types were taken from metadata supplied by the sample provider, not from assay-based typing. Overall study outcomes, separate from this receptor: The quantity of clinical and demographic metadata differed by source and by participant and was supplied without curation.

About this clone itself: Its antigen target is currently unknown. No base qualities exist here, and no much larger clone lies one base off it.

The immunoSEQ Assay, a bias-controlled multiplex PCR, was used to amplify TCRbeta CDR3 regions from genomic DNA. In the source study's methods: Nucleated cell counts per sample were estimated from amplification of reference gene primers within the assay. Sequence reads were collapsed and filtered to measure the absolute abundance of every unique TCRbeta CDR3 rearrangement. For each sample, productive Simpson clonality was calculated as the square root of Simpson's diversity index across productive rearrangements. In its TCRdb copy, this immuneACCESS table keeps in-frame sequences only and misses some clones. Where compared with another copy, unresolved V genes explain less than half of these, and the others have no known cause. V, J and clone size derive from that table, while D and trimming were established from the DNA sequence. This sample has approximately 150,000 clones in its table, and 80% to 85% of those were observed once. Together, the top ten hold around 5.1% of the sample.

Inclusive of the bounding cysteine and phenylalanine, the CDR3 is 13 residues long. Only the CDR3 DNA is retained, 39 bases long and in frame from the first base. Trimming costs V 2 bases and J 3 bases, and their ends lie 3 bases apart. As encoded in the germline V gene, CDR1 is SGHRS while CDR2 is YFSETQ. Participants in the prospective study were enrolled through a virtual design, were aged roughly 18 to 90 years, and lived in some 24 United States geographic areas. In the prospective study, cohorts were assigned on the basis of participant-reported clinical history obtained from a screening survey and a study questionnaire. Exposed participants had been in contact with someone with a PCR-confirmed or clinician-diagnosed COVID-19 case within 2 weeks of study entry. In the prospective study, mobile phlebotomists collected whole blood, serum and a nasopharyngeal or oropharyngeal swab from each participant. Over an approximately 2-month period, participants in the prospective study had the option of providing additional blood draws and questionnaires. Prospective study blood samples were shipped either frozen or at room temperature before DNA extraction.

Sequencing was done on a sample of PBMCs or T cells enriched from blood (not recorded which). The V and J segments used are TRBV5-1 and TRBJ1-6; the D gene cannot be resolved reliably. The receptor comes from a man aged 70 or older who had been exposed to COVID-19. The nucleotide sequence is given as TGCGCCAGCAGCTTTAACTATAATTCACCCCTCCACTTT. Its translation reads: CASSFNYNSPLHF.